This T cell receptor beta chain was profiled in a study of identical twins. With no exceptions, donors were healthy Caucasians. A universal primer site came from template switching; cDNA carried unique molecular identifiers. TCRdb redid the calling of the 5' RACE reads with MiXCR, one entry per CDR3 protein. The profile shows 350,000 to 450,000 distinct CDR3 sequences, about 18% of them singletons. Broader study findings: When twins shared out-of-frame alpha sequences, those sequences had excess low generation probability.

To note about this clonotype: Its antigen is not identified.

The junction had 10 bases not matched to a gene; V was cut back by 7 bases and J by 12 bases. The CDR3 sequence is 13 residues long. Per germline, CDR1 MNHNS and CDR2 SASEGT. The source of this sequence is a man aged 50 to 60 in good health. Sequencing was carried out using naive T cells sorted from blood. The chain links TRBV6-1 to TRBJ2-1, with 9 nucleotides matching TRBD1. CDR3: CASTGTGGNRQFF. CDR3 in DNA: TGTGCCAGCACCGGAACAGGGGGCAATCGGCAGTTCTTC.